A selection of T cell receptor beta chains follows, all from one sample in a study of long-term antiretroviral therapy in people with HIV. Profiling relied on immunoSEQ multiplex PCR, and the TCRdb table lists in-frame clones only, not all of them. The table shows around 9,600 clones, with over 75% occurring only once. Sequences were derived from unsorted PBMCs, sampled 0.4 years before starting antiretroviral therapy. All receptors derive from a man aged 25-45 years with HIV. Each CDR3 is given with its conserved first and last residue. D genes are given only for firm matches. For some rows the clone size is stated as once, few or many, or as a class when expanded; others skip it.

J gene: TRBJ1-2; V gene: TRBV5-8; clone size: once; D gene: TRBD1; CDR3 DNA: TGTGCCAGCAGCTTTTTTGGACAGGGGGCGTATGGCTACACCTTC; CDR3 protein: CASSFFGQGAYGYTF
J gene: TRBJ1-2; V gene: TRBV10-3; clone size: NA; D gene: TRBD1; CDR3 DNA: TGTGCCATCACCGATCCGGGACAGGGGTTTCGGGGCTACACCTTC; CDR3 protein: CAITDPGQGFRGYTF
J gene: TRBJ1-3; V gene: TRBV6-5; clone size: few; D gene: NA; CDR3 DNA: TGTGCCAGCAGCCCACTATCAGGATCGGGAAACACCATATATTTT; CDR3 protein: CASSPLSGSGNTIYF
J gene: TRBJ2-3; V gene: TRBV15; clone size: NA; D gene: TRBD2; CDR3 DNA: TGTGCCACCAGCGGCCGACTAGCGGGAGGCGCAGATACGCAGTATTTT; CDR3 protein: CATSGRLAGGADTQYF
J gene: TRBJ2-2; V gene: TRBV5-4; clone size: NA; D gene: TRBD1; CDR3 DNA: TGTGCCAGCAGCTGGCCGGGACAGGGTACGAACACCGGGGAGCTGTTTTTT; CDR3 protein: CASSWPGQGTNTGELFF
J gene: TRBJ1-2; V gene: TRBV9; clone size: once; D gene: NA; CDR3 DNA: TGTGCCAGCAGCGCCTCAGGGGAACCTAACTATGGCTACACCTTC; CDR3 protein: CASSASGEPNYGYTF
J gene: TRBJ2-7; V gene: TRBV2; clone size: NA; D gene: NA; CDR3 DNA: TGTGCCAGCAGCCCCCTGGTGGGGGCCCTCTCCTACGAGCAGTACTTC; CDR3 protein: CASSPLVGALSYEQYF
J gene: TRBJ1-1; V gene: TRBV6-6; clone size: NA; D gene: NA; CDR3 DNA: TGTGCCAGCAGTTATCGACAGGCGTACACTGAAGCTTTCTTT; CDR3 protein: CASSYRQAYTEAFF
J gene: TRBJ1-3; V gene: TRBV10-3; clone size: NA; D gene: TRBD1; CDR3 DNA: TGTGCCATCAGTGACCGACAGGGGAACACCATATATTTT; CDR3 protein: CAISDRQGNTIYF
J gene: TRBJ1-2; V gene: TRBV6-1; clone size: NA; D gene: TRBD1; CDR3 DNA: TGTGCCAGCGAGCTGGGGGGACAGGGGGCGCTTGGCTACACCTTC; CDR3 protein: CASELGGQGALGYTF
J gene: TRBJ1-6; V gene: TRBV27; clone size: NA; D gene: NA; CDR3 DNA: TGTGCCAGCAGTTTATCGAGGGGCTCAAGTTGGGATTCACCCCTCCACTTT; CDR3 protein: CASSLSRGSSWDSPLHF
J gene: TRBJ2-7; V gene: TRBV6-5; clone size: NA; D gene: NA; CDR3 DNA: TGTGCCAGCAGCCGGGCGGGACTTAGCTCCTACGAGCAGTACTTC; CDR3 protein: CASSRAGLSSYEQYF
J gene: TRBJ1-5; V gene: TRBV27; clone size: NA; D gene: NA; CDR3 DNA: TGTGCCAGCAGTGATTGGGGAAATAGCAATCAGCCCCAGCATTTT; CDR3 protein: CASSDWGNSNQPQHF
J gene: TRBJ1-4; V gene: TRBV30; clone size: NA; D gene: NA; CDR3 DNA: TGTGCCTGGAGTAAGGGCCAGGGGTTAACCGAAAAACTGTTTTTT; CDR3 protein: CAWSKGQGLTEKLFF
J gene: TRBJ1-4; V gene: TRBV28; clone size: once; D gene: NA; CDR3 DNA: TGTGCCAGCAGTTTATACCCGCGTGCAACTAATGAAAAACTGTTTTTT; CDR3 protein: CASSLYPRATNEKLFF
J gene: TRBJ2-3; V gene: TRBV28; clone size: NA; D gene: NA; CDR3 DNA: TGTGCCAGCAGTCAAACACAGGCGGGGACGCAGTATTTT; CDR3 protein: CASSQTQAGTQYF
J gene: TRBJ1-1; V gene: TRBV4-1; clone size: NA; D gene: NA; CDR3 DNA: TGCGCCAGCAGCCCCCTGGGACATCAGACTTCCGCTTTCTTT; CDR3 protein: CASSPLGHQTSAFF
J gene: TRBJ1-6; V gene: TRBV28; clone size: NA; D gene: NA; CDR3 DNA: TGTGCCAGCAGTTTACCGGGGAGCTCCTATAATTCACCCCTCCACTTT; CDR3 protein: CASSLPGSSYNSPLHF
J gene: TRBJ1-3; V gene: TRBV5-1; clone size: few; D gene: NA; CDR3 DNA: TGCGCCAGCGGGGACGGATCCTCTGGAAACACCATATATTTT; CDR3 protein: CASGDGSSGNTIYF
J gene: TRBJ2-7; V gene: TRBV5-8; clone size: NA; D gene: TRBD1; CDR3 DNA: TGTGCCAGCAGCCCGGGGCGGGACAGGTCCTACGAGCAGTACTTC; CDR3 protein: CASSPGRDRSYEQYF
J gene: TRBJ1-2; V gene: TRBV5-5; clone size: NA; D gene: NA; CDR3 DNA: TGTGCCAGCAGCTTGAGTCAGATCTATGGCTACACCTTC; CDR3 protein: CASSLSQIYGYTF
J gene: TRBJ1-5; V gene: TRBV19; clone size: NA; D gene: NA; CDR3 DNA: TGTGCCAGTAGTATATGGCGGGGAATGGGCAATCAGCCCCAGCATTTT; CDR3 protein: CASSIWRGMGNQPQHF
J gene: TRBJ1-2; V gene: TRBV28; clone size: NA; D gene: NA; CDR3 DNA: TGTGCCAGCAGTTTATTAACAGGGAACTATGGCTACACCTTC; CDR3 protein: CASSLLTGNYGYTF
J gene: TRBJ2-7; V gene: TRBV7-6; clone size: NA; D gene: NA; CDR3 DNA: TGTGCCAGCAGCCGGGGTCCAGGGGCAAGCTCCTACGAGCAGTACTTC; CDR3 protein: CASSRGPGASSYEQYF
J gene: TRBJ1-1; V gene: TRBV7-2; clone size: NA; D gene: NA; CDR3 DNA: TGTGCCAGCAGCTTAGCGCCTCAAAGACAAGCCGGCACTGAAGCTTTCTTT; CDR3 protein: CASSLAPQRQAGTEAFF
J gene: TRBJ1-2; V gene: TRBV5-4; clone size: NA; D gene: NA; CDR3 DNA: TGTGCCAGCAGCTTGGGCATAGCGGGCTACACCTTC; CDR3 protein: CASSLGIAGYTF
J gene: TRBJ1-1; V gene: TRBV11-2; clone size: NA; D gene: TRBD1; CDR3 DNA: TGTGCCAGCAGCTCCCCTGGTCACAGGGGTCGAGGCACTGAAGCTTTCTTT; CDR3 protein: CASSSPGHRGRGTEAFF
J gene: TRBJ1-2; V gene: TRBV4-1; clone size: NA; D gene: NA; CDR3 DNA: TGCGCCAGCAGCCAAGAGGTGCCCATCTATGGCTACACCTTC; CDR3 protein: CASSQEVPIYGYTF
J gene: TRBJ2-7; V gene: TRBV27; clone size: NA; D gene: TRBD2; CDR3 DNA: TGTGCCAGCAGTTTACAGACTAGCGGGCCCTACGAGCAGTACTTC; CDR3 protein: CASSLQTSGPYEQYF
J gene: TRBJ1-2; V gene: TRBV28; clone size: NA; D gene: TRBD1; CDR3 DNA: TGTGCCAGCAGTTTCGTTAACAGGGGACGAGGTGGCTATGGCTACACCTTC; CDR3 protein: CASSFVNRGRGGYGYTF
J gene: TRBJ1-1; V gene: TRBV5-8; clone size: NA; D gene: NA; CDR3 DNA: TGTGCCAGCAGCTGGGGCAGGGTCGCTTTCTTT; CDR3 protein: CASSWGRVAFF
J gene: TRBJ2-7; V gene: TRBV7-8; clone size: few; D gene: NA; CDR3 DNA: TGTGCCAGCAGCCCCAGGGAGTCCCTCTCCTACGAGCAGTACTTC; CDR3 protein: CASSPRESLSYEQYF
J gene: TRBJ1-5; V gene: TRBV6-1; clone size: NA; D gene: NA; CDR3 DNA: TGTGCCAGCAGTTTGACGACAGTAAGCAATCAGCCCCAGCATTTT; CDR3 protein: CASSLTTVSNQPQHF
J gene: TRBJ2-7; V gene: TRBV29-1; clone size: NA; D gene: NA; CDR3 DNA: TGCAGCGCAGGCGGGGGCAGCTCCTACGAGCAGTACTTC; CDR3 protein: CSAGGGSSYEQYF
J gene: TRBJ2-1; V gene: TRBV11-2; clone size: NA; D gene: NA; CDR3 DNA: TGTGCCAGCAGCTGGGGGACGGGCGAGCAGTTCTTC; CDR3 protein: CASSWGTGEQFF
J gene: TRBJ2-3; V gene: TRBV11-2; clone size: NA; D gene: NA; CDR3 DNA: TGTGCCAGCAGCCCTTCTTCCGTAGATACGCAGTATTTT; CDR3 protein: CASSPSSVDTQYF
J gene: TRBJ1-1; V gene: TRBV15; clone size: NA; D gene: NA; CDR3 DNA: TGTGCCACCAGCAGGTCACAGGGACGGGGGAACACTGAAGCTTTCTTT; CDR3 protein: CATSRSQGRGNTEAFF
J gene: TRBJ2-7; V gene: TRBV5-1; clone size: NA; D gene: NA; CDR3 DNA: TGCGCCAGCAGCTTAGGTACAGGGACCTACGAGCAGTACTTC; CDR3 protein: CASSLGTGTYEQYF
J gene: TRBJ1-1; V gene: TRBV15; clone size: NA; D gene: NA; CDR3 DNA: TGTGCCACCAGCAGAGAGAGGCAGAACACTGAAGCTTTCTTT; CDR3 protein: CATSRERQNTEAFF
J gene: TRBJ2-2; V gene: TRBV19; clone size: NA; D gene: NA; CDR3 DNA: TGTGCCAGTAGTAAAACCGACAGTAATAACACCGGGGAGCTGTTTTTT; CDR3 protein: CASSKTDSNNTGELFF
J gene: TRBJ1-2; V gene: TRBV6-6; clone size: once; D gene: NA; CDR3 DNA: TGTGCCAGCAGTCCAGCTGGAGGAGAAGGCGGCTACACCTTC; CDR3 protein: CASSPAGGEGGYTF
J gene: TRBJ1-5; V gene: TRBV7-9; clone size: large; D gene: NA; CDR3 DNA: TGTGCCAGCAGCTCAACTACCTCAGGCGATCAGCCCCAGCATTTT; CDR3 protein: CASSSTTSGDQPQHF
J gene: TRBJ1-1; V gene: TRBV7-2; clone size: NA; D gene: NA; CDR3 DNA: TGTGCCAGCAGCTTACGGTCACAGCTGAACACTGAAGCTTTCTTT; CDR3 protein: CASSLRSQLNTEAFF
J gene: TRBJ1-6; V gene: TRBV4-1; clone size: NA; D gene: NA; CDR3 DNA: TGCGCCAGCAGCCAAGAGGAAGGGTTTAATTCACCCCTCCACTTT; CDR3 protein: CASSQEEGFNSPLHF
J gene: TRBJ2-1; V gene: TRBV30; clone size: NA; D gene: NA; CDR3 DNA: TGTGCCTGGAGGGTTACAATTGAGCAGTTCTTC; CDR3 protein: CAWRVTIEQFF
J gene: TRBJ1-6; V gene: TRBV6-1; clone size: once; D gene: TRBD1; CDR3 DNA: TGTGCCAGCAGTGAAGAGGGACAGTATAATTCACCCCTCCACTTT; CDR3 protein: CASSEEGQYNSPLHF
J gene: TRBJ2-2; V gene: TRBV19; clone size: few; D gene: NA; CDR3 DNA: TGTGCCAGTAGTACTTTGGACACATTTACGACCGGGGAGCTGTTTTTT; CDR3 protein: CASSTLDTFTTGELFF
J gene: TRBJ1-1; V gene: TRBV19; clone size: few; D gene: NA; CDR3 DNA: TGTGCCAGTGGCACAGGAGCGAGGGCTGAAGCTTTCTTT; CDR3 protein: CASGTGARAEAFF
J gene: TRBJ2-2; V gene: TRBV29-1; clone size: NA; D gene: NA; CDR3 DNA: TGCAGCGTTGGAGCGAACACCGGGGAGCTGTTTTTT; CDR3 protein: CSVGANTGELFF
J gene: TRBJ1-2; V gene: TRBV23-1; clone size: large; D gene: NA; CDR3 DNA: TGCGCCAGCACCCACAGCTATGGCTACACCTTC; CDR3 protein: CASTHSYGYTF
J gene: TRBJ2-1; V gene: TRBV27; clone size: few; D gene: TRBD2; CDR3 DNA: TGTGCCAGCAGTTCTTTAGGCGGGAGGAATAATGAGCAGTTCTTC; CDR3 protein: CASSSLGGRNNEQFF
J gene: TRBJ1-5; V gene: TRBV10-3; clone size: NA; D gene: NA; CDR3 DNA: TGTGCCATCAGTGAGAGCACGGGGAGCAATCAGCCCCAGCATTTT; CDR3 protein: CAISESTGSNQPQHF
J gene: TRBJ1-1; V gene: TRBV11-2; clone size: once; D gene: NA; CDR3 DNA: TGTGCCAGCAGCTTAGCCGGGAATTTGAACACTGAAGCTTTCTTT; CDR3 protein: CASSLAGNLNTEAFF
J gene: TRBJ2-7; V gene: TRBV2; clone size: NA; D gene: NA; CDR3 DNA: TGTGCCAGCAGTGAAGCGCCCTACGAGCAGTACTTC; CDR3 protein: CASSEAPYEQYF